The rows below give T cell receptor beta chains drawn from one sample of a study of blood T cell repertoires in COVID-19. Sequencing used immunoSEQ multiplex PCR; TCRdb keeps in-frame clones, though not all of them. The repertoire holds about 71,000 clones, with around 83% as singletons. The material sequenced was peripheral blood. The receptors stem from a man aged 25 to 45 with COVID-19, enrolled during active disease. Each CDR3 is given with its conserved first and last residue. The D gene is left open where the match is weak. Not all rows give a size; the values are once, few, many and, for expanded clones, a class.

>NA|TRBJ2-6|TRBV6-5|NA
TGTGCCAGCAGTTACGCCCACTCCTCTGGGGCCAACGTCCTGACTTTC
CASSYAHSSGANVLTF
>TRBD2|TRBJ2-1|TRBV7-9|NA
TGTGCCAGCAGCCCACCGGGACTAGCGCCATCCAATGAGCAGTTCTTC
CASSPPGLAPSNEQFF
>NA|TRBJ1-1|TRBV2|few
TGTGCCAGCAGCCCCCTGGGGGGCGGGGGGAACACTGAAGCTTTCTTT
CASSPLGGGGNTEAFF
>TRBD1|TRBJ1-5|TRBV23-1|NA
TGCGCCAGCAGTCTCACTGACGGACAGGAAGACAATCAGCCCCAGCATTTT
CASSLTDGQEDNQPQHF
>TRBD2|TRBJ2-2|TRBV11-2|NA
TGTGCCAGCAGCTTATCTAAAAGCGGGAGGGCCAACGGGGAGCTGTTTTTT
CASSLSKSGRANGELFF
>NA|TRBJ1-3|TRBV7-6|NA
TGTGCCAGCAGCTTAGATGCCGGAGGGGCAGGAAACACCATATATTTT
CASSLDAGGAGNTIYF
>TRBD1|TRBJ2-2|TRBV10-3|NA
TGTGCCATTGGGACAGTGAACACCGGGGAGCTGTTTTTT
CAIGTVNTGELFF
>NA|TRBJ1-1|TRBV30|few
TGTGCCTGGAGTGGACAGGCCAACACTGAAGCTTTCTTT
CAWSGQANTEAFF
>NA|TRBJ1-2|TRBV28|NA
TGTGCCAGCGTTGCGGGGTCCCTTGGCTACACCTTC
CASVAGSLGYTF
>NA|TRBJ1-2|TRBV11-2|NA
TGTGCCAGCAGCTTAGATCCGGGGAGGGCGGCGGACTATGGCTACACCTTC
CASSLDPGRAADYGYTF
>NA|TRBJ2-3|TRBV28|NA
TGTGCCAGCACCCTTTCCGCGGGTACGCAGTATTTT
CASTLSAGTQYF
>TRBD2|TRBJ2-7|TRBV27|NA
TGTGCCAGCAGTCTGCGGGAGGGAACCTACGAGCAGTACTTC
CASSLREGTYEQYF